The 17 T cell receptor beta chains presented below share a single source sample, sequenced in a study of T-cell memory formation after mild COVID-19. TCRdb fed the 5' RACE reads into MiXCR, producing one record per CDR3 protein. This table holds approximately 500,000 distinct CDR3 sequences, roughly 23% found once. The sample was PBMCs or a T cell subset sorted from them (not recorded which). The receptors shown here come from an adult woman who had mild COVID-19 (a few samples of this study predate the infection). Cell type and time point are not known.

The J gene is TRBJ2-3, the V gene TRBV15; 10 positions agree with TRBD1. The ends lost 1 base at V and 3 bases at J; junction bases unmatched: 4. The length of the CDR3 is 16 residues. The germline gives CDR1 LNHNV, CDR2 YYDKDF (reference sequence). Written as DNA, the CDR3 is TGTGCCACCAGCAGAGCCCGGGACAGGGGAACAGATACGCAGTATTTT. Translated, it gives CATSRARDRGTDTQYF.

This sequence joins TRBV20-1 and TRBJ2-7; the match to TRBD2 covers 8 bases. With 0 bases clipped from V and 5 bases from J, the junction kept 9 bases outside the gene matches. The germline V gene encodes CDR1 DFQATT and CDR2 SNEGSKA (reference sequence). The CDR3 length is 15 residues. The CDR3 here is CSARDHSRAGDEQYF. As DNA, the CDR3 is TGCAGTGCTAGAGATCATTCTCGAGCGGGAGACGAGCAGTACTTC.

The gene calls are TRBV2 and TRBJ1-3; D gene uncertain. Trimming took off 2 bases at V and 0 bases at J, with 11 bases between the two ends. There are 16 residues in the CDR3. Germline assignment: CDR1 SNHLY and CDR2 FYNNEI. The CDR3: CASSENLAGSGNTIYF. The CDR3 bases are TGTGCCAGCAGTGAAAATTTGGCAGGCTCTGGAAACACCATATATTTT.

The sample holds a few counts of this clonotype. This chain joins TRBV6-1 and TRBJ2-3; 8 positions agree with TRBD2. The CDR3 covers 14 residues. Unmatched junction bases numbered 3, after V lost 1 base and J lost 6 bases. The V gene's germline CDR1 is MNHNS and CDR2 SASEGT. CDR3: CASSEGTSPDTQYF. Written as DNA, the CDR3 is TGTGCCAGCAGTGAAGGGACTAGCCCCGATACGCAGTATTTT.

V and J are TRBV10-3 and TRBJ2-7; TRBD1 might be the D (6 bases). Germline V gives CDR1 ENHRY, CDR2 SYGVKD. V lost 7 bases and J 1 base, leaving 11 bases between the germline ends. The CDR3 sequence is 13 residues long. The DNA for the CDR3 is TGTGCCATCATGGACAGCACTTCCTACGAGCAGTACTTC. Its protein product is CAIMDSTSYEQYF.

The V gene is TRBV12-3 or TRBV12-4, the J gene TRBJ1-2; no clear D. The CDR3 sequence is 13 residues long. V lost 5 bases to trimming and J lost 1 base, with 8 bases between them. CDR3 protein: CASSTAFNYGYTF. The CDR3 bases are TGTGCCAGCAGTACAGCGTTTAACTATGGCTACACCTTC.

In this sample, this clonotype turned up a few times. The V and J genes are TRBV20-1 and TRBJ2-3; D remains ambiguous. The V end lost 4 bases, the J end lost 2 bases, and 10 bases lay between the germline ends. Germline CDR1 DFQATT, CDR2 SNEGSKA (reference sequence). The CDR3 loop spans 13 amino acids. CDR3 sequence (DNA): TGCAGTGCTACCCGGGCCCCCACAGATACGCAGTATTTT. Translated: CSATRAPTDTQYF.

This clonotype was counted a few times. The V and J genes are TRBV5-1 and TRBJ1-2, with TRBD1 as a possible D gene (5 bases). The germline gives CDR1 SGHRS, CDR2 YFSETQ. The V end lost 3 bases, the J end lost 0 bases, and 12 bases lay between the germline ends. The length of the CDR3 is 15 residues. In DNA, the CDR3 is TGCGCCAGCAGCTGGGACGGGACGGCTAACTATGGCTACACCTTC. This translates into CASSWDGTANYGYTF.

This chain uses TRBV7-2 with TRBJ1-1; D gene ambiguous. Germline V gene data show CDR1 as SGHTA and CDR2 as FQGNSA. The length of the CDR3 is 14 residues. The ends were cut back, 3 bases at V and 3 bases at J, with 11 bases in the middle. For the CDR3, the DNA is TGTGCCAGCAGCTTCGGCAGTACCTACACTGAAGCTTTCTTT. The encoded protein is CASSFGSTYTEAFF.

This clonotype occurred a few times. The chain links TRBV9 to TRBJ2-1, with TRBD2 identical over 14 bases. This CDR3 is 20 amino acids long. V lost 3 bases, J lost 1 base, and 12 bases stayed unmatched. Germline values: CDR1 SGDLS, CDR2 YYNGEE. This CDR3 reads CASSAIGTSGSSRSYNEQFF. Written as DNA, the CDR3 is TGTGCCAGCAGCGCAATCGGGACTAGCGGGAGTAGTAGGTCCTACAATGAGCAGTTCTTC.

The chain joins TRBV27 to TRBJ2-1; 14 nucleotides agree with TRBD2. Germline-derived CDR1 and CDR2 are MNHEY and SMNVEV (reference sequence). J was trimmed by 3 bases and V by 8 bases; bases with no gene match: 18. CDR3 size: 20 residues. The CDR3 DNA reads as TGTGCCAGCGGCCCCGCCCCGGGACTAGCGGGAGCACCGGGCTACAATGAGCAGTTCTTC. Its translation: CASGPAPGLAGAPGYNEQFF.

The chain has TRBV6-1 and TRBJ2-5, with D perhaps being TRBD1 or TRBD2 (5 bases each). Trimming took 8 bases from V and 4 from J, leaving 23 bases between them. Germline values: CDR1 MNHNS, CDR2 SASEGT. The CDR3 runs 16 residues. CDR3 amino acids: CASARGDRYQGETQYF. The CDR3 nucleotides are TGTGCCAGCGCAAGGGGAGACCGCTACCAGGGAGAGACCCAGTACTTC.

Only a few counts were recorded for this clonotype. V and J are TRBV24-1 and TRBJ2-1; no reliable D call. The V gene's germline CDR1 is KGHDR and CDR2 SFDVKD. V gave up 7 bases and J gave up 5 bases, with 11 bases separating them. CDR3 size: 13 residues. The CDR3 loop is CATRQFLDNEQFF. For the CDR3, the DNA is TGTGCCACCAGACAGTTCCTCGACAATGAGCAGTTCTTC.

This clonotype was seen more than once but under ten times. The chain uses TRBV7-2 and TRBJ2-5; no firm D call. CDR3 size: 12 residues. The V end lost 5 bases, the J end lost 7 bases, and 11 bases lay between the germline ends. Germline-derived CDR1 and CDR2 are SGHTA and FQGNSA. The CDR3 is CASSPSRGTQYF. CDR3 in DNA: TGTGCCAGCAGCCCTTCGCGAGGGACCCAGTACTTC.

The chain combines TRBV10-3 with TRBJ2-3, with TRBD2 matching over 7 bases. Trimming cost V 6 bases and J 6 bases; bases outside gene matches: 6. Per germline, CDR1 ENHRY and CDR2 SYGVKD. The CDR3 is 13 amino acids. DNA for the CDR3: TGTGCCATCAGCGACGGGGGGAGGGATACGCAGTATTTT. This translates into CAISDGGRDTQYF.

V usage is TRBV2 and J usage is TRBJ2-1; 7 nucleotides agree with TRBD1. The length of the CDR3 is 15 residues. Trimming at V came to 7 bases and at J to 8 bases, leaving 14 bases not matched to a gene. From germline, CDR1 is SNHLY and CDR2 FYNNEI. CDR3 sequence (DNA): TGTGCCAGCACCCTACAGGGGCTAGGTGTCGATGAGCAGTTCTTC. Protein: CASTLQGLGVDEQFF.

This clonotype showed up just a few times. V and J are TRBV10-3 and TRBJ2-1, with D possibly matching TRBD1 (6 bases). CDR1 is ENHRY, CDR2 SYGVKD, per germline. CDR3 length: 12 amino acids. Trimming removed 7 bases at V and 8 bases at J, with 12 bases between. The CDR3 region is CAIKQGGDEQFF. CDR3 coding DNA: TGTGCCATCAAACAGGGTGGGGATGAGCAGTTCTTC.